These 31 T cell receptor beta chains came from one sample sequenced in a study of CD8 T cells in Susac syndrome. Random hexamers primed reverse transcription of about 0.5 to 1 ug RNA. MiXCR, applied by TCRdb to the immunoSEQ multiplex PCR reads, yields one record per CDR3 protein. The sample contains tens of thousands of distinct CDR3 sequences, 96% of which appear only once. Sequencing was carried out using CD8+ T cells from PBMCs. The source is a human donor with Susac syndrome.

The chain couples TRBV3-1 to TRBJ2-4; D is unresolved. V was trimmed by 1 base and J by 0 bases, leaving 13 bases between them. The length of the CDR3 is 17 residues. Germline V gene lookup returns CDR1 LGHDT and CDR2 YNNKEL (reference sequence). The DNA of the CDR3 is TGTGCCAGCAGCCAAGTTCGCTCAGACTTAGCCAAAAACATTCAGTACTTC. It translates to CASSQVRSDLAKNIQYF. Looking up the rest from reference TRBV3-1 and TRBJ2-4 gives the full variable domain: DTAVSQTPKYLVTQMGNDKSIKCEQNLGHDTMYWYKQDSKKFLKIMFSYNNKELIINETVPNRFSPKSPDKAHLNLHINSLELGDSAVYFCASSQVRSDLAKNIQYFGAGTRLSVL.

The chain uses TRBV6-5 and TRBJ2-3; TRBD1 might be the D (5 bases). The germline V and J ends were trimmed by 6 bases and 8 bases, with 12 bases remaining between them. The germline V gene has CDR1 MNHEY and CDR2 SVGAGI. CDR3 length equals 12 residues. The DNA for the CDR3 is TGTGCCAGCAGCCCAGGGCCGGGTACGCAGTATTTT. Its protein is CASSPGPGTQYF.

V is TRBV11-1 and J is TRBJ2-1; 7 bases line up with TRBD2. The CDR3 consists of 15 residues. V was clipped by 5 bases and J by 8 bases; unmatched bases: 12. In germline, CDR1 is SGHAT, CDR2 FQDESV (reference sequence). The DNA of the CDR3 is TGTGCCAGCAGCATTAGCAGGGAGGGGTACGATGAGCAGTTCTTC. As protein: CASSISREGYDEQFF.

This clonotype was counted between two and nine times. CDR3 DNA: TGTGCCAGCAGCTTTAACAGCCTCTCTGGGGCCAACGTCCTGACTTTC. Protein sequence: CASSFNSLSGANVLTF. The genes are TRBV5-6 and TRBJ2-6; D unclear. Germline CDR1 SGHDT, CDR2 YYEEEE. V lost 2 bases and J 0 bases, leaving 9 bases between the germline ends. The CDR3 runs 16 residues.

The count of this clonotype is one. The rearrangement links TRBV30 to TRBJ2-1; 8 nucleotides match TRBD2. The V gene's germline CDR1 is GTSNPN and CDR2 SVGIG (reference sequence). With 3 bases clipped from V and 4 bases from J, the junction kept 5 bases outside the gene matches. The CDR3 covers 14 residues. Here the CDR3 DNA reads TGTGCCTGGAGCGGGGGCGGGGGGTACAATGAGCAGTTCTTC. This gives the protein CAWSGGGGYNEQFF.

J is TRBJ2-7 and V is TRBV6-5; D could derive from TRBD1 or TRBD2 (5 bases each). This CDR3 region has 14 residues. In germline, CDR1 is MNHEY, CDR2 SVGAGI. Between the trimmed V and J ends, which lost 5 bases and 6 bases, there was a span of 17 bases. Here the CDR3 DNA reads TGTGCCAGCAGTCGTCCCGGGACCTTTTTCGAGCAGTACTTC. As protein: CASSRPGTFFEQYF.

This clonotype was seen only once. V and J are TRBV28 and TRBJ1-1; TRBD1 might be the D (6 bases). V was trimmed by 4 bases and J by 5 bases, leaving 17 bases between them. The CDR3 runs to 15 residues. From germline, CDR1 is MDHEN and CDR2 SYDVKM. As DNA, the CDR3 is TGTGCCAGCAGTTCCCTCAGGGGAGAGGGAACTGAAGCTTTCTTT. It encodes CASSSLRGEGTEAFF.

The CDR3 region has the DNA TGTGCCAGCAGTTACGAGGGTTACGGGACCCAGTACTTC. This sequence encodes CASSYEGYGTQYF. The chain is built from TRBV6-5 and TRBJ2-5; a possible D gene is TRBD2 (5 bases). CDR1 and CDR2 (germline): MNHEY, SVGAGI. Trimming removed 2 bases at V and 7 bases at J, with 11 bases between. The CDR3 has 13 residues.

The chain uses TRBV6-2 or TRBV6-3 and TRBJ1-1; D unresolved. Germline V gene sequence: CDR1 MNHEY, CDR2 SVGEGT. With 8 bases removed from V and 0 bases from J, the gap between germline ends came to 7 bases. The CDR3 has 12 amino acids. CDR3 in amino acids: CASGWLNTEAFF. The DNA of the CDR3 is TGTGCCAGCGGCTGGTTGAACACTGAAGCTTTCTTT.

This clonotype was observed once. V and J are TRBV11-2 and TRBJ1-1; D gene ambiguous. The germline V gene encodes CDR1 SGHAT and CDR2 FQNNGV. Trimming left V 6 bases short and J 1 base short, with 9 bases between. The CDR3 has 13 amino acids. The CDR3 DNA follows: TGTGCCAGCAGTGGGCCTCAGAACACTGAAGCTTTCTTT. Translating gives CASSGPQNTEAFF.

V usage is TRBV27 and J usage is TRBJ1-1; TRBD1 aligns across 7 bases. Germline V lookup: CDR1 MNHEY, CDR2 SMNVEV (reference sequence). CDR3 length: 16 residues. The junction had 6 bases not matched to a gene; V was cut back by 2 bases and J by 0 bases. The CDR3 DNA follows: TGTGCCAGCAGTTTAAGAAGGGGGCGCATGAACACTGAAGCTTTCTTT. Its protein product is CASSLRRGRMNTEAFF.

The V and J genes are TRBV30 and TRBJ2-7; D is possibly TRBD2 (5 bases). The CDR3 extends over 14 amino acids. The V gene lost 0 bases and the J gene lost 2 bases, with 11 bases spanning the gap. Per germline, CDR1 GTSNPN and CDR2 SVGIG (reference sequence). The CDR3 protein is CAWSVAGSPYEQYF. The CDR3 DNA reads TGTGCCTGGAGTGTTGCGGGTTCACCCTACGAGCAGTACTTC.

V usage is TRBV7-3 and J usage is TRBJ2-1; 11 bases match TRBD2. The germline gives CDR1 SGHTA, CDR2 FQGTGA. V was clipped by 5 bases and J by 2 bases; unmatched bases: 5. CDR3 length equals 16 residues. CDR3 region: CASSPPLAGAYNEQFF. CDR3 DNA sequence: TGTGCCAGCAGCCCGCCACTAGCGGGGGCCTACAATGAGCAGTTCTTC.

The V and J genes are TRBV20-1 and TRBJ2-1, with D possibly being TRBD2 (5 bases). The germline gives CDR1 DFQATT, CDR2 SNEGSKA (reference sequence). The V end was cut by 1 base, the J end by 4 bases, with 11 bases between. CDR3 length: 14 amino acids. The CDR3 sequence: CSARGSATYNEQFF. The CDR3 nucleotides read TGCAGTGCTAGAGGTAGCGCTACTTACAATGAGCAGTTCTTC.

The CDR3 spells CASSYGTIGPFF. CDR3 nucleotides: TGTGCCAGCAGTTACGGGACGATAGGCCCGTTCTTC. The chain is built from TRBV6-2 or TRBV6-3 and TRBJ2-1; D is perhaps TRBD1 or TRBD2 (5 bases each). The germline V and J ends were trimmed by 2 bases and 15 bases, with 14 bases remaining between them. The CDR3 length is 12 residues. Germline V gives CDR1 MNHEY, CDR2 SVGEGT.

This clonotype is deemed medium-sized. CDR3 DNA: TGTGCCAGCAGCGTAGTGGGAGTGTCCTACAATGAGCAGTTCTTC. It codes for CASSVVGVSYNEQFF. This chain links TRBV9 with TRBJ2-1, with D possibly matching TRBD2 (5 bases). Trimming removed 0 bases at V and 1 base at J, with 8 bases between. The CDR3 runs 15 residues. Germline CDR1 SGDLS, CDR2 YYNGEE. Full variable domain (remainder filled in from reference TRBV9 and TRBJ2-1): DSGVTQTPKHLITATGQRVTLRCSPRSGDLSVYWYQQSLDQGLQFLIQYYNGEERAKGNILERFSAQQFPDLHSELNLSSLELGDSALYFCASSVVGVSYNEQFFGPGTRLTVL.

The CDR3 nucleotides are TGTGCCAGCAGTTACGGTAGGGGGTCTGGAAACACCATATATTTT. As protein: CASSYGRGSGNTIYF. This rearrangement joins TRBV6-5 to TRBJ1-3; a possible D gene is TRBD1 (6 bases). The CDR3 sequence is 15 residues long. With 2 bases removed from V and 1 base from J, the gap between germline ends came to 9 bases. CDR1 is MNHEY, CDR2 SVGAGI, per germline.

The CDR3 spells CSAPRGQGDNEQFF. The CDR3 DNA reads TGCAGTGCTCCCCGGGGACAGGGTGACAATGAGCAGTTCTTC. The J gene is TRBJ2-1, the V gene TRBV20-1, with 9 bases identical to TRBD1. The V gene end was trimmed by 5 bases and the J gene end by 5 bases; junction bases not matched to a gene: 7. Per germline, CDR1 DFQATT and CDR2 SNEGSKA (reference sequence). This CDR3 is 14 amino acids long.

This rearrangement joins TRBV29-1 to TRBJ2-5, with D perhaps matching TRBD1 or TRBD2 (5 bases each). The germline V gene encodes CDR1 SQVTM and CDR2 ANQGSEA. Trimming left V 4 bases short and J 5 bases short, with 20 bases between. This CDR3 spans 15 amino acids. DNA of the CDR3: TGCAGCGTTGTCCCATCGGGGACCCCAGGGGAGACCCAGTACTTC. Encoded protein: CSVVPSGTPGETQYF. Variable domain in full (rest from reference TRBV29-1 and TRBJ2-5): SAVISQKPSRDICQRGTSLTIQCQVDSQVTMMFWYRQQPGQSLTLIATANQGSEATYESGFVIDKFPISRPNLTFSTLTVSNMSPEDSSIYLCSVVPSGTPGETQYFGPGTRLLVL.

The J gene is TRBJ2-5, the V gene TRBV9, with a weak D call TRBD2 (6 bases). The CDR3 is 16 amino acids. Germline loops: CDR1 SGDLS, CDR2 YYNGEE. Trimming pared 2 bases from V and 2 bases from J, leaving 16 bases between. DNA of the CDR3: TGTGCCAGCAGCGTGGCGAGTAGCGGAGCTCAAGAGACCCAGTACTTC. Translating gives CASSVASSGAQETQYF.

This chain uses TRBV7-8 with TRBJ2-7; D may match TRBD1 or TRBD2 (5 bases each). Trimming removed 0 bases at V and 1 base at J, with 10 bases between. This CDR3 spans 15 amino acids. Germline V gene lookup returns CDR1 SGHVS and CDR2 FQNEAQ. The CDR3 region has the DNA TGTGCCAGCAGCTTAGCCCGGGACCGATCCTACGAGCAGTACTTC. Translation gives CASSLARDRSYEQYF. The complete variable domain, with remaining parts taken from reference TRBV7-8 and TRBJ2-7, reads GAGVSQSPRYKVAKRGQDVALRCDPISGHVSLFWYQQALGQGPEFLTYFQNEAQLDKSGLPSDRFFAERPEGSVSTLKIQRTQQEDSAVYLCASSLARDRSYEQYFGPGTRLTVT.

The chain carries TRBV6-5 and TRBJ2-7, with D possibly matching TRBD1 (7 bases). The CDR3 is made up of 15 amino acids. Trimming left V 8 bases short and J 3 bases short, with 20 bases between. Germline loops: CDR1 MNHEY, CDR2 SVGAGI. The DNA of the CDR3 is TGTGCCAGCGCACCTGGGGGGCAGGGGGACTACGAGCAGTACTTC. It translates to CASAPGGQGDYEQYF.

As for this clonotype: One junction end disagrees with the germline gene, perhaps due to a read error. The chain joins TRBV20-1 to TRBJ1-1; D call uncertain. The CDR3 sequence is 9 residues long. The germline CDR1 and CDR2 sequences are DFQATT and SNEGSKA (reference sequence). CDR3 DNA: TGCAGTGCTAGAGATGGAGGCCCGTTT. Its translation: CSARDGGPF.

This chain links TRBV23-1 with TRBJ1-6; D remains ambiguous. TRBV23-1 is an ORF, with its function uncertain. V lost 2 bases and J 0 bases, leaving 11 bases between the germline ends. CDR3 length: 17 residues. As DNA, the CDR3 is TGCGCCAGCAGTCAAAAAGGTTCTAGCTCCTATAATTCACCCCTCCACTTT. Its protein is CASSQKGSSSYNSPLHF.

V and J are TRBV7-8 and TRBJ1-2; 10 nucleotides agree with TRBD1. The ends lost 0 bases at V and 4 bases at J; junction bases unmatched: 11. The CDR3 runs 18 residues. CDR1 is SGHVS, CDR2 FQNEAQ, per germline. This CDR3 reads CASSLAGTGVRNPYGYTF. The CDR3 region has the DNA TGTGCCAGCAGCTTAGCGGGGACAGGGGTTCGGAACCCCTATGGCTACACCTTC.

V is TRBV19 and J is TRBJ2-6; no reliable D call. Germline V gene data show CDR1 as LNHDA and CDR2 as SQIVND (reference sequence). This CDR3 comprises 15 residues. V lost 5 bases and J 0 bases, leaving 8 bases between the germline ends. As DNA, the CDR3 is TGTGCCAGTAGTCCCCCGCGCTCTGGGGCCAACGTCCTGACTTTC. Residues: CASSPPRSGANVLTF. Drawing the rest from reference TRBV19 and TRBJ2-6, the complete variable domain is DGGITQSPKYLFRKEGQNVTLSCEQNLNHDAMYWYRQDPGQGLRLIYYSQIVNDFQKGDIAEGYSVSREKKESFPLTVTSAQKNPTAFYLCASSPPRSGANVLTFGAGSRLTVL.

This chain connects TRBV12-3 or TRBV12-4 to TRBJ1-1; the D gene is possibly TRBD1 (5 bases). CDR3 length: 15 amino acids. V lost 0 bases, J lost 5 bases, and 13 bases lay in between. The CDR3 sequence: CASSLAGVGGTEAFF. The CDR3 coding sequence is TGTGCCAGCAGTTTAGCTGGCGTCGGGGGAACTGAAGCTTTCTTT.

The J gene is TRBJ2-5, the V gene TRBV29-1; TRBD2 matches 7 bases. Germline-derived CDR1 and CDR2 are SQVTM and ANQGSEA. V was clipped by 6 bases and J by 1 base; unmatched bases: 8. The CDR3 is 14 amino acids. CDR3 in amino acids: CSVAERGLQETQYF. The CDR3 region has the DNA TGCAGCGTCGCCGAGCGGGGCCTCCAAGAGACCCAGTACTTC. Together with reference TRBV29-1 and TRBJ2-5, the CDR3 gives the full variable domain: SAVISQKPSRDICQRGTSLTIQCQVDSQVTMMFWYRQQPGQSLTLIATANQGSEATYESGFVIDKFPISRPNLTFSTLTVSNMSPEDSSIYLCSVAERGLQETQYFGPGTRLLVL.

The genes are TRBV6-5 and TRBJ1-2, with 10 positions matching TRBD1. The CDR3 extends over 14 amino acids. The V segment lost 5 bases and the J segment 6 bases; nucleotides outside the gene matches: 6. Germline CDR1 is MNHEY and CDR2 is SVGAGI. The CDR3, as DNA: TGTGCCAGCAGTGAGACAGGGGGCGCGGATGGCTACACCTTC. Translated: CASSETGGADGYTF.

The chain employs TRBV20-1 and TRBJ1-6; the D is unclear. This CDR3 region has 16 residues. Germline CDR1 DFQATT, CDR2 SNEGSKA (reference sequence). V gave up 2 bases and J gave up 0 bases, with 11 bases separating them. CDR3 nucleotides: TGCAGTGCTAGACCCCCCTTGAACTCCTATAATTCACCCCTCCACTTT. It encodes CSARPPLNSYNSPLHF.

The chain is built from TRBV3-1 and TRBJ2-1; D is uncertain. Germline V gene data show CDR1 as LGHDT and CDR2 as YNNKEL (reference sequence). The length of the CDR3 is 15 residues. V lost 4 bases to trimming and J lost 5 bases, with 15 bases between them. CDR3 nucleotides: TGTGCCAGCAGCCCCCTGGCCCCAAGGAACAATGAGCAGTTCTTC. Its translation is CASSPLAPRNNEQFF.